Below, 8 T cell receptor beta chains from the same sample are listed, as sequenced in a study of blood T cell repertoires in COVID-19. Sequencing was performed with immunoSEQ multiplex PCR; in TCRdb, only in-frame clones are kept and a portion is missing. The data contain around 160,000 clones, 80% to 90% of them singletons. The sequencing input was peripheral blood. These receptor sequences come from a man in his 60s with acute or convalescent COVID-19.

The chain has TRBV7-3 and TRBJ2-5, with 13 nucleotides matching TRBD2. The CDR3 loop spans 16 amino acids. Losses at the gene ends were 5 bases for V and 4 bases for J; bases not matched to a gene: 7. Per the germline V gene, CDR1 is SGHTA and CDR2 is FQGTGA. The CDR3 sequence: CASSPGLAGVGETQYF. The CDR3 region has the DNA TGTGCCAGCAGCCCCGGACTAGCGGGAGTCGGAGAGACCCAGTACTTC.

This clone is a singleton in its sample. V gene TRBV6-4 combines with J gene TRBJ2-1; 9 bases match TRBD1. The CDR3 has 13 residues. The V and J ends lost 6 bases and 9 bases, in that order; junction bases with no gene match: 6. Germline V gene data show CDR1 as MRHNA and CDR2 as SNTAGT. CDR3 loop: CASSLGQGSEQFF. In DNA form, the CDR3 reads TGTGCCAGCAGCCTCGGACAGGGGAGTGAGCAGTTCTTC.

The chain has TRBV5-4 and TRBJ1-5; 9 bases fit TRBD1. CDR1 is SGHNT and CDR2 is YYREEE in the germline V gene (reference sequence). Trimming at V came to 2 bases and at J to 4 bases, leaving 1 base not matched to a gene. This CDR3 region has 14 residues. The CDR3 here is CASSFDRGNQPQHF. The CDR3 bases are TGTGCCAGCAGCTTTGACAGGGGGAATCAGCCCCAGCATTTT. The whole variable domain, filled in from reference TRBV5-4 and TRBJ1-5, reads ETGVTQSPTHLIKTRGQQVTLRCSSQSGHNTVSWYQQALGQGPQFIFQYYREEENGRGNFPPRFSGLQFPNYSSELNVNALELDDSALYLCASSFDRGNQPQHFGDGTRLSIL.

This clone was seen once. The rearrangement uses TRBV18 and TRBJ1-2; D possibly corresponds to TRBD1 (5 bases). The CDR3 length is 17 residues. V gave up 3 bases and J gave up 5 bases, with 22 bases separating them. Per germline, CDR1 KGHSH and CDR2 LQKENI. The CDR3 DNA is TGTGCCAGCTCACCGTTGATACAGGACCAGCTTGGATATGGCTACACCTTC. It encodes CASSPLIQDQLGYGYTF. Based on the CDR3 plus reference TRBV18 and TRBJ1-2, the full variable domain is NAGVMQNPRHLVRRRGQEARLRCSPMKGHSHVYWYRQLPEEGLKFMVYLQKENIIDESGMPKERFSAEFPKEGPSILRIQQVVRGDSAAYFCASSPLIQDQLGYGYTFGSGTRLTVV.

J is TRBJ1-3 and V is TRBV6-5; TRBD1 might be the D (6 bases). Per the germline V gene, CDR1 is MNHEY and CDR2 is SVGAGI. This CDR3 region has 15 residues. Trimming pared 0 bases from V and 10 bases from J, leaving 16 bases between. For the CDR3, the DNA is TGTGCCAGCAGTTACTCGAACAGGGCGGAGTCGACCATATATTTT. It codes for CASSYSNRAESTIYF.

The CDR3 sequence: CAWRGRSSYNSPLHF. DNA of the CDR3: TGTGCCTGGAGGGGGCGGAGCTCCTATAATTCACCCCTCCACTTT. The chain couples TRBV30 to TRBJ1-6; D perhaps matches TRBD1 (5 bases). V was cut by 3 bases and J by 0 bases, with 9 bases left in between. This CDR3 comprises 15 residues. CDR1 is GTSNPN and CDR2 is SVGIG in the germline V gene (reference sequence).

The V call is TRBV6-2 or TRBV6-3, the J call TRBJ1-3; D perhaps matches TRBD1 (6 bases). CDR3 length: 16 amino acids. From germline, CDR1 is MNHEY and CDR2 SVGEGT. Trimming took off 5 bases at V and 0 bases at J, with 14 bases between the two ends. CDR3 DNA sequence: TGTGCCAGCAGTCTGGGACATATCGTCTCTGGAAACACCATATATTTT. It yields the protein CASSLGHIVSGNTIYF.

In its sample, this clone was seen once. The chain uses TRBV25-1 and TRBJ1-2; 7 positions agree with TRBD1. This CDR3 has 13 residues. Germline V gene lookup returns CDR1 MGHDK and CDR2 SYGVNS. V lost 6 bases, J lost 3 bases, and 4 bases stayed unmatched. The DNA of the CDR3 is TGTGCCAGCAGAGCCACAGGGGACTATGGCTACACCTTC. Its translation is CASRATGDYGYTF.